Listed below are T cell receptor beta chains from one sample, sequenced in a study of blood T cell repertoires in COVID-19. This table comes from immunoSEQ multiplex PCR, and its TCRdb copy is limited to in-frame clones, with some not included. Of about 92,000 clones listed, about two thirds were seen once; the top ten hold about 22%. Sample: peripheral blood. All receptors come from a woman aged 60-75 years in a cohort sampled during active or convalescent COVID-19. The CDR3 runs from the conserved cysteine through the conserved F or W. A D gene is named only where the DNA matches it firmly. Rows give clone size only sometimes, using once, few, many, or a class for an expanded clone.

>TRBD1|TRBV29-1|TRBJ2-5|once
TGCAGCGTCGGACAGGGCTCAGAGACCCAGTACTTC
CSVGQGSETQYF
>TRBD1|TRBV7-3|TRBJ1-1|-
TGTGCCAGCAGCACGCGGACAGGGACCACTGGGTTGCTCTTT
CASSTRTGTTGLLF
>TRBD1|TRBV4-2|TRBJ1-1|-
TGTGCCAGCAGCCCCCGGACAGGGGCGAACACTGAAGCTTTCTTT
CASSPRTGANTEAFF
>-|TRBV7-9|TRBJ1-2|-
TGTGCCAGCAGCTTATCCCGGGGCTTTAATGGGGGCCTGTATGGCTACACCTTC
CASSLSRGFNGGLYGYTF
>-|TRBV6-5|TRBJ1-2|-
TGTGCCAGCAGCACCTTCGGACAGTATGGCTACACCTTC
CASSTFGQYGYTF
>-|TRBV19|TRBJ1-4|-
TGTGCCAGTAGTTACAGGTCAACTAATGAAAAACTGTTTTTT
CASSYRSTNEKLFF
>TRBD1|TRBV4-1|TRBJ2-1|few
TGCGCCAGCAGCCAAGATCGACAGGGGCACAATGAGCAGTTCTTC
CASSQDRQGHNEQFF
>TRBD1|TRBV13|TRBJ1-4|-
TGTGCCAGCAGCCGGACAGGCCTTAATGAAAAACTGTTTTTT
CASSRTGLNEKLFF
>TRBD1|TRBV10-3|TRBJ1-2|-
TGTGCCATAGAGAAAGACAGGGATGGCTACACCTTC
CAIEKDRDGYTF
>-|TRBV5-4|TRBJ2-5|once
TGTGCCAGCAGCTCCCGAGTTGGGCGCCAAGAGACCCAGTACTTC
CASSSRVGRQETQYF
>TRBD2|TRBV4-1|TRBJ2-3|many
TGCGCCAGCAGCCAAGTACTAGCGGGGCAAAATTTAGGGGATACGCAGTATTTT
CASSQVLAGQNLGDTQYF